Following are 25 T cell receptor beta chains from one sample sequenced in a study of T cells in Graves' hyperthyroidism and ophthalmopathy. TCR beta CDR3 regions were amplified from RNA. The HTBI primer set drove a first-round RT-PCR of the TCR CDR3. TCRdb analysed the multiplex PCR reads with MiXCR anew, one entry per CDR3 protein. The table records under 350,000 distinct CDR3 sequences, roughly a fifth of them present only once. Sequenced material: blood. Source of these receptors: a woman in her fifties or sixties with Graves' hyperthyroidism.

This chain uses TRBV7-2 with TRBJ2-3; the D gene is possibly TRBD1 (6 bases). This CDR3 has 14 residues. In germline, CDR1 is SGHTA, CDR2 FQGNSA. Trimming shortened V by 8 bases and J by 2 bases, and 14 bases separated the two germline ends. The CDR3: CASRQAAHTDTQYF. The CDR3 DNA is TGTGCCAGCCGACAGGCCGCCCACACAGATACGCAGTATTTT. Using reference TRBV7-2 and TRBJ2-3 for the parts outside the CDR3, the full variable domain is GAGVSQSPSNKVTEKGKDVELRCDPISGHTALYWYRQSLGQGLEFLIYFQGNSAPDKSGLPSDRFSAERTGGSVSTLTIQRTQQEDSAVYLCASRQAAHTDTQYFGPGTRLTVL.

The sample holds many counts of this clonotype. This chain uses TRBV6-1 with TRBJ2-2; 9 bases are a match to TRBD1. The CDR3 contains 23 residues. V gave up 7 bases and J gave up 0 bases; unmatched junction bases: 27. Germline V gene lookup returns CDR1 MNHNS and CDR2 SASEGT. The CDR3 reads CASIYLQGWVIQGAVSNTGELFF. The CDR3 DNA is TGTGCCAGCATATACTTACAGGGTTGGGTTATACAGGGGGCCGTCTCGAACACCGGGGAGCTGTTTTTT.

This clonotype was counted ten times or more. The rearrangement joins TRBV5-1 to TRBJ2-3; 9 bases agree with TRBD2. V was clipped by 0 bases and J by 4 bases; unmatched bases: 3. There are 15 residues in the CDR3. Germline V CDR1 and CDR2: SGHRS, YFSETQ. The CDR3 spells CASSLGGLASDTQYF. The CDR3 region has the DNA TGCGCCAGCAGCTTGGGTGGACTAGCGTCAGATACGCAGTATTTT.

This clonotype was seen only a few times. This may arise from a read error, as a much more abundant clone is one base away. V and J are TRBV10-3 and TRBJ2-7, with 14 bases fitting TRBD2. The DNA end is more similar to TRBJ2-1, so the J call may be wrong. CDR3 size: 17 residues. Looked up from germline, CDR1 is ENHRY and CDR2 is SYGVKD. The CDR3 reads CAISESSGLAGDYEQFF. For the CDR3, the DNA is TGTGCCATCAGTGAGTCGTCGGGACTAGCGGGAGACTACGAGCAGTTCTTC.

This clonotype was observed many times. The genes are TRBV28 and TRBJ1-2, with D tentatively TRBD1 (5 bases). The V gene lost 3 bases and the J gene lost 7 bases, with 9 bases spanning the gap. The CDR3 is 12 amino acids. The V gene's germline CDR1 is MDHEN and CDR2 SYDVKM. CDR3 DNA sequence: TGTGCCAGCAGTTTGCCAGGGTTTGGCTACACCTTC. Translation gives CASSLPGFGYTF.

This clonotype was detected ten times or more. The chain has TRBV10-3 and TRBJ1-1, with D hard to call. The CDR3 covers 13 residues. Germline loops: CDR1 ENHRY, CDR2 SYGVKD. V was shortened by 4 bases and J by 1 base, with 7 bases between the two germline ends. The CDR3 here is CAISAAKNTEAFF. CDR3 DNA: TGTGCCATCAGTGCCGCGAAGAACACTGAAGCTTTCTTT.

At least ten counts were recorded for this clonotype. V and J are TRBV2 and TRBJ2-7, with D possibly TRBD1 on 6 matching bases. The CDR3 length is 14 residues. Trimming took off 7 bases at V and 3 bases at J, with 16 bases between the two ends. CDR1 is SNHLY, CDR2 FYNNEI, per germline. CDR3 in DNA: TGTGCCAGCACCCTCGGGACAACAGTCTACGAGCAGTACTTC. Its protein product is CASTLGTTVYEQYF. Filled out from reference TRBV2 and TRBJ2-7, the complete variable domain reads EPEVTQTPSHQVTQMGQEVILRCVPISNHLYFYWYRQILGQKVEFLVSFYNNEISEKSEIFDDQFSVERPDGSNFTLKIRSTKLEDSAMYFCASTLGTTVYEQYFGPGTRLTVT.

This clonotype was counted between two and nine times. This rearrangement joins TRBV20-1 to TRBJ1-1; D gene ambiguous. V dropped 3 bases and J dropped 1 base, with 12 bases sitting between them. This CDR3 region has 14 residues. CDR1 and CDR2 (germline): DFQATT, SNEGSKA (reference sequence). The CDR3 protein is CSASRSAANTEAFF. The CDR3 DNA follows: TGCAGTGCTAGTAGAAGTGCTGCGAACACTGAAGCTTTCTTT.

At least ten counts were recorded for this clonotype. The chain has TRBV20-1 and TRBJ1-1, with TRBD1 matching 7 bases. Germline trimming cut 1 base from V and 4 bases from J; bases unmatched to any gene: 6. Germline CDR1 and CDR2: DFQATT and SNEGSKA (reference sequence). The CDR3 has 14 residues. The CDR3 sequence: CSARGQGGGTEAFF. In DNA, the CDR3 is TGCAGTGCTAGAGGACAGGGAGGGGGCACTGAAGCTTTCTTT.

The chain links TRBV7-3 to TRBJ2-3, with 10 bases that match TRBD2. The CDR3 length is 14 residues. The junction had 6 bases not matched to a gene; V was cut back by 6 bases and J by 6 bases. CDR1 is SGHTA and CDR2 is FQGTGA in the germline V gene. The CDR3 protein is CASRSSGRTDTQYF. CDR3 in DNA: TGTGCCAGCAGGTCTAGCGGGAGAACTGATACGCAGTATTTT.

The chain recombines TRBV6-1 with TRBJ2-1; tentative D call: TRBD1 (5 bases). Trimming took 8 bases from V and 9 from J, leaving 20 bases between them. Germline assignment: CDR1 MNHNS and CDR2 SASEGT. The CDR3 spans 14 residues. CDR3 in amino acids: CASGATRAYSEQFF. The CDR3 DNA is TGTGCCAGCGGGGCCACCAGGGCATATAGTGAGCAGTTCTTC.

The chain links TRBV7-3 to TRBJ2-5; D could derive from TRBD1 or TRBD2 (5 bases each). V was trimmed by 6 bases and J by 1 base, leaving 15 bases between them. Germline V gene lookup returns CDR1 SGHTA and CDR2 FQGTGA. There are 15 residues in the CDR3. The CDR3 region has the DNA TGTGCCAGCAGTCCGGGGCGACACGGCCAAGAGACCCAGTACTTC. This encodes CASSPGRHGQETQYF.

This clonotype was found many times. The chain recombines TRBV6-2 or TRBV6-3 with TRBJ1-5; D call uncertain. Trimming took 4 bases from V and 0 from J, leaving 7 bases between them. The CDR3 totals 14 residues. CDR1 and CDR2 (germline): MNHEY, SVGEGT. The CDR3 sequence is CASSSMGSNQPQHF. In DNA form, the CDR3 reads TGTGCCAGCAGTTCAATGGGTAGCAATCAGCCCCAGCATTTT.

This clonotype has ten or more counts. CDR3 protein: CSASNPGQAYYGYTF. For the CDR3, the DNA is TGCAGTGCTAGTAATCCGGGACAGGCTTACTATGGCTACACCTTC. V is TRBV20-1 and J is TRBJ1-2; 8 nucleotides match TRBD1. CDR3 size: 15 residues. V lost 3 bases, J lost 3 bases, and 9 bases stayed unmatched. Germline V gene lookup returns CDR1 DFQATT and CDR2 SNEGSKA (reference sequence).

This clonotype was counted many times. The rearrangement links TRBV6-5 to TRBJ1-1; D is ambiguous. Germline-derived CDR1 and CDR2 are MNHEY and SVGAGI. The CDR3 is 16 amino acids. V was trimmed by 0 bases and J by 2 bases, leaving 13 bases between them. The CDR3 sequence is CASSYSLSVTNTEAFF. The CDR3 region has the DNA TGTGCCAGCAGTTACTCCCTGTCAGTGACAAACACTGAAGCTTTCTTT.

The V call is TRBV12-3 or TRBV12-4, the J call TRBJ1-6, with 9 bases fitting TRBD1. The CDR3 runs to 15 residues. Trimming removed 5 bases from V and 7 bases from J; junction bases left unmatched: 6. The CDR3 here is CASSLYGTGNSPLHF. CDR3 DNA sequence: TGTGCCAGCAGTCTCTACGGGACAGGGAATTCACCCCTCCACTTT.

The sample holds one count of this clonotype. This chain connects TRBV2 to TRBJ1-1, with D uncertain. Deletions cut 0 bases from V and 1 base from J, with 9 bases between. The CDR3 is 15 residues long. Germline loops: CDR1 SNHLY, CDR2 FYNNEI. CDR3 sequence: CASSEAIGKNTEAFF. The CDR3 nucleotides are TGTGCCAGCAGTGAAGCGATCGGAAAGAACACTGAAGCTTTCTTT.

This clonotype was counted many times. This rearrangement joins TRBV30 to TRBJ1-5; 8 bases match TRBD1. Germline CDR1 and CDR2: GTSNPN and SVGIG (reference sequence). V lost 2 bases, J lost 6 bases, and 3 bases stayed unmatched. This CDR3 contains 13 residues. This CDR3 reads CAWSTDRGQPQHF. The DNA for the CDR3 is TGTGCCTGGAGTACCGACAGGGGTCAGCCCCAGCATTTT. The full variable domain, in which reference TRBV30 and TRBJ1-5 provide the parts outside the CDR3, is SQTIHQWPATLVQPVGSPLSLECTVEGTSNPNLYWYRQAAGRGLQLLFYSVGIGQISSEVPQNLSASRPQDRQFILSSKKLLLSDSGFYLCAWSTDRGQPQHFGDGTRLSIL.

This clonotype was recorded at least ten times. This chain connects TRBV27 to TRBJ2-3, with TRBD2 matching over 7 bases. In germline, CDR1 is MNHEY, CDR2 SMNVEV (reference sequence). This CDR3 is built from 12 residues. J was trimmed by 9 bases and V by 7 bases; bases with no gene match: 7. The CDR3 loop is CASTIAGGTQYF. Written as DNA, the CDR3 is TGTGCCAGCACCATAGCGGGCGGAACGCAGTATTTT.

The chain recombines TRBV7-2 with TRBJ2-7; 11 nucleotides match TRBD1. Trimming took 1 base from V and 4 from J; bases not matched to a gene: 6. The CDR3 spans 16 residues. In germline, CDR1 is SGHTA, CDR2 FQGNSA. In DNA form, the CDR3 reads TGTGCCAGCAGCTTAGGCGCCGGGACAGGGGGTTACGAGCAGTACTTC. Protein sequence: CASSLGAGTGGYEQYF.

This clonotype was counted between two and nine times. V and J are TRBV18 and TRBJ2-2; perhaps TRBD1 as D (5 bases). CDR1 and CDR2 (germline): KGHSH, LQKENI. There are 16 residues in the CDR3. V gave up 0 bases and J gave up 0 bases, with 8 bases separating them. The CDR3 reads CASSPPRTTNTGELFF. DNA for the CDR3: TGTGCCAGCTCACCACCTAGGACAACGAACACCGGGGAGCTGTTTTTT.

The V gene is TRBV10-2, the J gene TRBJ2-7, with 7 bases identical to TRBD1. This CDR3 is built from 14 residues. Germline values: CDR1 WSHSY, CDR2 SAAADI. V dropped 5 bases and J dropped 6; count of bases not matched to a gene: 10. The CDR3 sequence is CASSLQRTGSEQYF. The DNA for the CDR3 is TGCGCCAGCAGTCTACAGCGGACAGGCTCCGAGCAGTACTTC.

This clonotype was counted at least ten times. V gene TRBV12-3 or TRBV12-4 combines with J gene TRBJ2-5; D is uncertain. V lost 4 bases, J lost 5 bases, and 5 bases lay in between. CDR3 length equals 11 residues. CDR3 region: CASSSRETQYF. CDR3 sequence (DNA): TGTGCCAGCAGTTCCAGGGAGACCCAGTACTTC.

This clonotype was observed many times. The chain joins TRBV2 to TRBJ2-2; 13 bases match TRBD2. This CDR3 is 20 amino acids long. Per the germline V gene, CDR1 is SNHLY and CDR2 is FYNNEI. With 2 bases clipped from V and 1 base from J, the junction kept 10 bases outside the gene matches. For the CDR3, the DNA is TGTGCCAGCAGTGAACCGACTAGCGGGAGGCAAAGGGAGAACACCGGGGAGCTGTTTTTT. This gives the protein CASSEPTSGRQRENTGELFF. The variable domain in full, with the rest retrieved from reference TRBV2 and TRBJ2-2, is EPEVTQTPSHQVTQMGQEVILRCVPISNHLYFYWYRQILGQKVEFLVSFYNNEISEKSEIFDDQFSVERPDGSNFTLKIRSTKLEDSAMYFCASSEPTSGRQRENTGELFFGEGSRLTVL.

This clonotype has more than one count but fewer than ten. J is TRBJ1-2 and V is TRBV28; TRBD1 matches 7 bases. The V gene's germline CDR1 is MDHEN and CDR2 SYDVKM. The CDR3 consists of 14 residues. Unmatched junction bases numbered 10, after V lost 6 bases and J lost 6 bases. CDR3 loop: CASSQTGFGHGYTF. The CDR3 DNA is TGTGCCAGCAGCCAGACAGGGTTTGGCCATGGCTACACCTTC.